This T cell receptor beta chain came from a study of cytomegalovirus exposure and HLA in healthy donors. Overall study: The approximately 120 validation repertoires, a later analysis reported, used the same platform as the 650 to 800 repertoires from the first cohort.

Findings of the study overall: According to a later analysis, TCR clusters from the first cohort tended to co-occur in the roughly 110 validation repertoires.

Note on this clone: The antigen is unknown.

Trimming cost V 3 bases and J 9 bases; bases outside gene matches: 6. Per germline, CDR1 SGHRS and CDR2 YFSETQ. The CDR3 is 16 residues long. Assay: immunoSEQ multiplex PCR; the TCRdb copy retains only in-frame clones and omits some. In the table there are roughly 62,000 clones, about 91% of which are singletons. Among the roughly 110 subjects of the validation cohort, separate from the roughly 700-subject first cohort, were the donors. The V gene is TRBV5-1, the J gene TRBJ2-1; TRBD2 matches 16 bases. The specimen sequenced was PBMCs. The sequence came from a woman aged 25 to 39 in good health and CMV-seronegative. The CDR3 reads CASSSPGTSGRAEQFF. As DNA, the CDR3 is TGCGCCAGCAGCTCCCCAGGGACTAGCGGGAGGGCTGAGCAGTTCTTC.